This entry is about one T cell receptor beta chain. The antigen is not known. This sample is drawn from a study of Ad26.COV2.S vaccination and SARS-CoV-2 variants. Study-wide findings and caveats: Vaccinees displayed broader spike-specific TCR repertoires than placebo recipients.

Trimming removed 4 bases at V and 6 bases at J, with 18 bases between. Germline assignment: CDR1 SGHRS and CDR2 YFSETQ. The length of the CDR3 is 15 residues. Produced via immunoSEQ multiplex PCR; TCRdb's table is partial and in-frame only. The sample records about 320,000 clones, approximately 86% being singletons. Treatment here: over 15 received Ad26.COV2.S at low or high dose, single or two shots; about 5 received placebo; per-sample allocation not given. Sampling took place 63 days after the first vaccine or placebo injection. The individual, an adult aged 18-55 years, was a donor in Boston. This sequence was found in a person between 18 and 59 years old who received the Ad26.COV2.S COVID-19 vaccine or a placebo. Sequenced material: peripheral blood, taken in a trial of Ad26.COV2.S vaccine versus placebo. The V and J genes are TRBV5-1 and TRBJ2-3; tentatively, D is TRBD2 (6 bases). In DNA form, the CDR3 reads TGCGCCAGCAGCCTGAAGGACCGGGAGCTGGATACGCAGTATTTT. The encoded protein is CASSLKDRELDTQYF.